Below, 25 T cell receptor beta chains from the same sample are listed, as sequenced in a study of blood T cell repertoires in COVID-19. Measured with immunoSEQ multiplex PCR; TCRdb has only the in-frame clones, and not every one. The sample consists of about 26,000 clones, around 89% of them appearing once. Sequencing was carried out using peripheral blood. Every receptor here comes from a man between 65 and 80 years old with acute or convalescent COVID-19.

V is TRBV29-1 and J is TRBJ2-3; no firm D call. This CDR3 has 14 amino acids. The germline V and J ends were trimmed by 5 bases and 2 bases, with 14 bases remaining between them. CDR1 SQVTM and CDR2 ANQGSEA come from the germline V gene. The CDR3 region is CSVRPSTFTDTQYF. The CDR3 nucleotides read TGCAGCGTTCGGCCTAGTACCTTCACAGATACGCAGTATTTT.

The CDR3 bases are TGTGCCAGCAGAAGGACATGGGCCAACGTCCTGACTTTC. The encoded protein is CASRRTWANVLTF. This chain links TRBV6-5 with TRBJ2-6; D may be TRBD1 (5 bases). CDR3 length equals 13 residues. CDR1 MNHEY and CDR2 SVGAGI come from the germline V gene. The V and J ends lost 6 bases and 5 bases respectively, with 8 bases between them.

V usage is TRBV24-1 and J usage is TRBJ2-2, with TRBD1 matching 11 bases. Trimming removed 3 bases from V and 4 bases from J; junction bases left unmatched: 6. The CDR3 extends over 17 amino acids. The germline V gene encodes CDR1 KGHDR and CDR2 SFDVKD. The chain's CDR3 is CATSDPQGTGGTGELFF. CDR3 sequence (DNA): TGTGCCACCAGTGATCCCCAGGGGACAGGGGGCACCGGGGAGCTGTTTTTT.

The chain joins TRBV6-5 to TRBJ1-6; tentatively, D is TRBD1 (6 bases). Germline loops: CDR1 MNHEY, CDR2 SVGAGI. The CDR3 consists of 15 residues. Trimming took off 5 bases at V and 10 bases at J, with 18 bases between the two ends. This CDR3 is CASSNPDRLGSPLHF. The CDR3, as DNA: TGTGCCAGCAGTAACCCCGACAGGCTAGGGTCACCCCTCCACTTT.

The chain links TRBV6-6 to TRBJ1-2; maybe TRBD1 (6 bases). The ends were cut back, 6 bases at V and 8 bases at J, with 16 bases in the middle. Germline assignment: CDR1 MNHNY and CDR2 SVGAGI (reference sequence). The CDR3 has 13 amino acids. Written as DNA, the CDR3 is TGTGCCAGCAGAACTTACAGGGTCGACGGCTACACCTTC. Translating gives CASRTYRVDGYTF.

CDR3: CASSRDRGTYEQYF. The CDR3 DNA reads as TGTGCCAGCAGCCGGGACAGGGGTACCTACGAGCAGTACTTC. The chain couples TRBV9 to TRBJ2-7; 10 nucleotides agree with TRBD1. The CDR3 totals 14 residues. V was pared by 4 bases and J by 2 bases, with 3 bases of the junction left unmatched. CDR1 and CDR2 from the germline V gene are SGDLS and YYNGEE.

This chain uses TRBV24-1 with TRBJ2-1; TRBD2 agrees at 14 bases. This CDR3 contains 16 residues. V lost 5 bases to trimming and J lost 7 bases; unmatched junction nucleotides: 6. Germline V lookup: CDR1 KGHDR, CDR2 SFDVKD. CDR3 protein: CATSAGTSGSRNEQFF. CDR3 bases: TGTGCCACCAGTGCCGGGACTAGCGGGAGTAGAAATGAGCAGTTCTTC.

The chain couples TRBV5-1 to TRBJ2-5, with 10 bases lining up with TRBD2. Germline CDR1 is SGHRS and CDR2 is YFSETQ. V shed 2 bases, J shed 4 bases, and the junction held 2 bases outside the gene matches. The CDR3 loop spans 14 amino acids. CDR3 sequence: CASSFEREGETQYF. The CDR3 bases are TGCGCCAGCAGCTTCGAGCGGGAGGGAGAGACCCAGTACTTC.

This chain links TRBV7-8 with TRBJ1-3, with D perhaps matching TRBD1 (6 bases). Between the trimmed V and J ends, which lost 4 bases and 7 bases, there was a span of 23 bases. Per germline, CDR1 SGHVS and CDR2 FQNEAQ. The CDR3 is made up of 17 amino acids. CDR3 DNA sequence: TGTGCCAGCAGCTCGCGGCCTTTGGGGGCCAGTAGTAACACCATATATTTT. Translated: CASSSRPLGASSNTIYF.

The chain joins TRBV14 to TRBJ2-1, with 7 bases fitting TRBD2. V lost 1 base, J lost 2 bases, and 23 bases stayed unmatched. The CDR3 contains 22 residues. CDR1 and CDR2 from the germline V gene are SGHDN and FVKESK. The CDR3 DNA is TGTGCCAGCAGCCAAGTGGGAAGGGAGGGTAGACGGCGGGGGAGCCCCTACAATGAGCAGTTCTTC. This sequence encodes CASSQVGREGRRRGSPYNEQFF.

The CDR3 is CASSPGQGVPGYTF. The CDR3 region has the DNA TGTGCCAGCTCACCGGGACAGGGAGTTCCTGGCTACACCTTC. This sequence joins TRBV18 and TRBJ1-2; 9 bases align to TRBD1. V was pared by 3 bases and J by 7 bases, with 6 bases of the junction left unmatched. Germline-derived CDR1 and CDR2 are KGHSH and LQKENI. This CDR3 contains 14 residues.

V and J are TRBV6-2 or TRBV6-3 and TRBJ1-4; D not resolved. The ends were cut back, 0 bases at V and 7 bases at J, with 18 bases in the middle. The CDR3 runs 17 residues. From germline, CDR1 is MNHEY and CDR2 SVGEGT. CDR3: CASSYSGREKGTEKLFF. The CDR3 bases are TGTGCCAGCAGTTACTCCGGACGGGAAAAGGGAACTGAAAAACTGTTTTTT.

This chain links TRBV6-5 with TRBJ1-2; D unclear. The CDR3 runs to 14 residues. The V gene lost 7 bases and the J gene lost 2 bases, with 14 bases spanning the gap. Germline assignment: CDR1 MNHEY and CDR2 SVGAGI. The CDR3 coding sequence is TGTGCCAGCACCCGCCAGGCAAAAAACTATGGCTACACCTTC. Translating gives CASTRQAKNYGYTF.

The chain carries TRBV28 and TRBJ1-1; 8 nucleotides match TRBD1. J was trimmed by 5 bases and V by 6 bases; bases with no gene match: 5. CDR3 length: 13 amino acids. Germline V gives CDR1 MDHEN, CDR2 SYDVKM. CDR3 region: CASSYRGETEAFF. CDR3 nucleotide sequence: TGTGCCAGCAGCTACAGGGGGGAAACTGAAGCTTTCTTT.

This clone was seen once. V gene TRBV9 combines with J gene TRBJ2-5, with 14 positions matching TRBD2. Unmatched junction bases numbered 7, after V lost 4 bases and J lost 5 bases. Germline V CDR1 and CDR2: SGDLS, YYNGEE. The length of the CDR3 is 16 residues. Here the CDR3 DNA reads TGTGCCAGCAGCACTGTGGGACTAGCGGGGGAGGAGACCCAGTACTTC. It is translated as CASSTVGLAGEETQYF.

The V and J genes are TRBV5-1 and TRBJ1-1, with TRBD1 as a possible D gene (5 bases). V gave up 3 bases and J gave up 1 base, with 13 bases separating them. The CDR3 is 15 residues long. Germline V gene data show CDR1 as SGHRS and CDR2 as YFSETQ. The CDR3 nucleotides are TGCGCCAGCAGCTCCGTTCCCGACAGGAACACTGAAGCTTTCTTT. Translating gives CASSSVPDRNTEAFF.

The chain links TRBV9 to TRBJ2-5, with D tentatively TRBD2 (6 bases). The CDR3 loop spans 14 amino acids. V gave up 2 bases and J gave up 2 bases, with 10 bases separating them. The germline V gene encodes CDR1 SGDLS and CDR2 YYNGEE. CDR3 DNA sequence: TGTGCCAGCAGCGTGGGGACTTCTCAAGAGACCCAGTACTTC. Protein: CASSVGTSQETQYF.

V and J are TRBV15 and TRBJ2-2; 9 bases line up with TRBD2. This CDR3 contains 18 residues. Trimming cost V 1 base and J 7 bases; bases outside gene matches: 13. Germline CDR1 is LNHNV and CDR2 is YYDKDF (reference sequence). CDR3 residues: CATSRGLAEPFGVGELFF. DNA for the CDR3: TGTGCCACCAGCAGAGGACTAGCGGAGCCCTTCGGGGTCGGGGAGCTGTTTTTT.

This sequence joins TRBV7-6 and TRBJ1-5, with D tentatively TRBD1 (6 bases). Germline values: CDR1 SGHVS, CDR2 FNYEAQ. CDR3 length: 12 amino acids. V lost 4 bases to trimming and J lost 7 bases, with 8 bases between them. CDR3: CASSSGEQPQHF. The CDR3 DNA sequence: TGTGCCAGCAGCTCAGGGGAGCAGCCCCAGCATTTT. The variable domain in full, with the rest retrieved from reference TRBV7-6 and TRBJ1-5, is GAGVSQSPRYKVTKRGQDVALRCDPISGHVSLYWYRQALGQGPEFLTYFNYEAQQDKSGLPNDRFSAERPEGSISTLTIQRTEQRDSAMYRCASSSGEQPQHFGDGTRLSIL.

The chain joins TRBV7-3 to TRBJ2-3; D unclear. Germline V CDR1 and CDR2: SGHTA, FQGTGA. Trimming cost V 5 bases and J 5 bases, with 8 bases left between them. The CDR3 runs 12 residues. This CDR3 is CASSALGDTQYF. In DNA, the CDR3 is TGTGCCAGCAGCGCGCTAGGAGATACGCAGTATTTT.

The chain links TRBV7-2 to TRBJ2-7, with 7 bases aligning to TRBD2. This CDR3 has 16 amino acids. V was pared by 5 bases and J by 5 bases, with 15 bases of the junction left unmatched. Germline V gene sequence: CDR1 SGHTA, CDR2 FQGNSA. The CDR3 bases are TGTGCCAGCAGCCCACTAGGAGCGGGAACCCTTAACGAGCAGTACTTC. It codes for CASSPLGAGTLNEQYF.

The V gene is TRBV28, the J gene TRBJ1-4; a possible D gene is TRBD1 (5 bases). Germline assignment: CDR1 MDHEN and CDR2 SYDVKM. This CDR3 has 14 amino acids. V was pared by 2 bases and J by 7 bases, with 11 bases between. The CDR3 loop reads CASSLGGFSEKLFF. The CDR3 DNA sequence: TGTGCCAGCAGTTTAGGGGGGTTTAGTGAAAAACTGTTTTTT.

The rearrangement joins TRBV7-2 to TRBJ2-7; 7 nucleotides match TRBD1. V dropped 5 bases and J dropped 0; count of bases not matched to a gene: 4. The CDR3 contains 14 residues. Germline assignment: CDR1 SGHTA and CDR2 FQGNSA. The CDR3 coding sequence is TGTGCCAGCAGCAAGGGGGACAGCTCCTACGAGCAGTACTTC. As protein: CASSKGDSSYEQYF.

Here the CDR3 DNA reads TGTGCCAGCAGTTTAGGACAGCATCAGCCCCAGCATTTT. Its translation: CASSLGQHQPQHF. The chain couples TRBV12-3 or TRBV12-4 to TRBJ1-5, with TRBD1 as a possible D gene (5 bases). CDR3 length: 13 residues. V lost 1 base and J lost 5, with 6 bases in between.

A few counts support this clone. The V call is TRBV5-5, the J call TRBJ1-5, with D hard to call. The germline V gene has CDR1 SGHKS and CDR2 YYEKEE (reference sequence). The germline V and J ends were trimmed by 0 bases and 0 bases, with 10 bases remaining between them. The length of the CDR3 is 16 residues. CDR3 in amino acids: CASSLGQEYSNQPQHF. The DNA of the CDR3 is TGTGCCAGCAGCTTGGGGCAGGAATATAGCAATCAGCCCCAGCATTTT.